Detailed here is one TCR beta chain. Its antigen is currently unknown. In germline, CDR1 is KGHDR, CDR2 SFDVKD. Trimming removed 2 bases from V and 3 bases from J, with 8 bases in between. There are 14 residues in the CDR3. The data are from a study of identical twins. Whole-study results and caveats: The abundant beta clonotypes from cord blood had fewer insertions, and memory repertoires had none of this. Twin sharing of out-of-frame TCR alpha was underestimated by models in monozygotic pairs.

The cDNA had a unique molecular identifier and a template-switch universal primer site. TCRdb itself ran the 5' RACE reads through MiXCR, one entry per CDR3 protein. The data contain under 900,000 distinct CDR3 sequences, 10% to 15% of them singletons. A further study also used this sample, focusing on yellow fever vaccine responses in identical twins.

The chain is built from TRBV24-1 and TRBJ2-3; D gene ambiguous. This receptor was taken from a woman aged 18-29 years in good health. The specimen was PBMCs. CDR3 nucleotide sequence: TGTGCCACCAGTGATTCCAGGCCTACAGATACGCAGTATTTT. Translation gives CATSDSRPTDTQYF.